This T cell receptor beta chain originates from a study of blood T cell repertoires in COVID-19. Looking at the study overall: The cDNA or gDNA used as material had been derived from T cells, B-cell-depleted T cells, or PBMCs.

V lost 6 bases, J lost 0 bases, and 21 bases lay in between. Germline CDR1 SGHVS, CDR2 FQNEAQ. CDR3 length: 18 amino acids. Recovered participants had two consecutive negative NP/OP PCR tests, healthcare professional clearance, or symptom resolution. Original methodology: Nucleated cell number was recorded as an estimate derived from reference gene primer amplification. Clones were sequenced by immunoSEQ multiplex PCR, and TCRdb holds only the in-frame ones, with some missing. Clonal size and the V and J genes are those of that table, whereas D and trimming came from the DNA. The profile covers over 150,000 clones, with roughly four fifths appearing a single time and around 7.8% taken by the ten largest.

The chain links TRBV7-8 to TRBJ1-3; no reliable D call. Sequencing input: PBMCs or T cells enriched from blood (not recorded which). The TCR sequence derives from a middle-aged man who had recovered from COVID-19. The CDR3 region has the DNA TGTGCCAGCAGTCCAAGAGGTCCTCCGGGGAGCTCTGGAAACACCATATATTTT. Translation gives CASSPRGPPGSSGNTIYF.